At least ten counts were recorded for the clone carrying this T cell receptor beta chain. There are 18 residues in the CDR3. Germline-derived CDR1 and CDR2 are MGHRA and YSYEKL. V shed 0 bases and J 5 bases; nucleotides not matched to a gene: 8. This sample is drawn from a study of blood T cells in healthy people across ages. A second PCR, run for about 7 to 11 cycles, used a sample-barcoded 5' primer plus a J-beta primer mix. TCRdb re-called the 5' RACE reads through MiXCR, storing one row per CDR3 protein. The sample includes approximately 290,000 distinct CDR3 sequences, roughly 26% of them seen just once.

The specimen sequenced was blood. This clonotype was sampled from a woman aged 70 to 79 in good health. This chain joins TRBV4-1 and TRBJ2-3, with 13 positions matching TRBD2. The CDR3, as DNA: TGCGCCAGCAGCCAAGATCGGGGACTAGCGGGAAGGGGAGATACGCAGTATTTT. Amino acids: CASSQDRGLAGRGDTQYF.